Sequencing of this TCR beta chain was carried out in a study of OX40 agonist ivuxolimab in advanced cancers. Overall study: It was permissible to have had prior anti-PD-1, anti-PD-L1 or anti-CTLA-4 therapy, and more than 30% had some.

Data came from immunoSEQ multiplex PCR; TCRdb stores just in-frame clones and leaves some out. The data hold under 80,000 clones, with around 83% observed a single time. CDR3 size: 13 residues. Trimming shortened V by 4 bases and J by 2 bases, and 9 bases separated the two germline ends. The V gene's germline CDR1 is MNHEY and CDR2 SMNVEV (reference sequence). The TCR comes from an adult with an advanced solid tumor such as melanoma, head and neck, liver or kidney cancer. This sample comprised CD4+ or CD8+ T cells sorted from blood, obtained in a trial of the OX40 agonist ivuxolimab. V is TRBV27 and J is TRBJ2-7, with D tentatively TRBD2 (6 bases). The CDR3 spells CASSYGSAYEQYF. The CDR3, as DNA: TGTGCCAGCAGTTACGGGAGCGCCTACGAGCAGTACTTC.